This T cell receptor (beta chain) was obtained from a study of T-cell reconstitution after alpha-beta-depleted transplantation in children (dated by TCRdb to the mid-2010s). Regarding the research as a whole: Using TCR repertoire profiling, the study followed T-cell immune reconstitution in a quantitative way in children after TCRalphabeta/CD19-depleted allogeneic hematopoietic cell transplantation. The full study reports these points: The high TCRbeta diversity at day 60 in some patients was ascribed to recipient T cells and intrathymic progenitors that had survived conditioning. Apparently early alphabetaT-cell count recovery about two months after transplant reportedly relied on only several hundred rapidly expanded clones derived from non-depleted graft cells. Over subsequent months, a decline in hyperexpanded clone frequencies was noted, and after one year, T-cell counts and TCRbeta diversity were mostly ascribed to newly produced T cells.

Libraries were built with PCR. Sequencing was performed on an Illumina HiSeq 2500. To normalize quantification of the TCRbeta repertoire, the TCR libraries were built with molecular barcoding that relied on unique molecular identifiers. TCRdb passed the public sequencing reads through fastp at Q25 and MiXCR, retaining productive beta sequences. Each record represents a unique CDR3 protein, reported with the most common genes and DNA among its rows. Here the sample has around 440,000 distinct CDR3 sequences; over 9.5% occur a single time. The ten largest clones add up to about 2.1% of the sample. The treatment or condition label here, explained by the study, means: allogeneic hematopoietic cell transplantation with graft depleted of TCRalphabeta T cells and CD19 B cells. The transplant recipients were children given TCRalphabeta/CD19-depleted allogeneic hematopoietic cell grafts. Only a few counts were recorded for this clonotype. Its antigen specificity is not known. No base-level quality is on record; no much larger clone is a single base apart.

From a lookup of the germline V gene (reference sequence), CDR1 and CDR2 are SEHNR and FQNEAQ. V trim: 1 base; J trim: 6 bases; unmatched bases: 8. Its CDR3 holds 17 amino acids, cysteine through phenylalanine. Here the CDR3 DNA is all that survives: 51 bases in frame from base 1. Sequences were derived from PBMCs, sampled before TCRalphabeta/CD19-depleted stem cell transplant. The chain is encoded by TRBV7-9 joined to TRBJ2-7; the central 14 bases match TRBD2. This receptor was taken from a child aged 2 to 10 with inherited bone marrow failure, due to receive a stem cell transplant. The nucleotide sequence reads TGTGCCAGCAGCTTAGGTTGGGGGGGACTAGCGGGAGTCGAGCAGTACTTC. Its coded protein is CASSLGWGGLAGVEQYF.